The present T cell receptor (beta chain) was sequenced within a study of shared clonotypes between healthy human individuals. Study-wide results and limits: It was observed that roughly 5% of naive CD4 clonotypes were shared across a few donors. In this cohort, only blood was sampled, and tissue repertoires likely differ.

In the study's own analysis: Junction-only immunoSEQ data arrived without quality scores, meaning filtering differed. Clones were read by immunoSEQ multiplex PCR, and TCRdb kept only the in-frame ones, dropping some. That table is the source of V, J and clone size, and D and trimming were worked out from the DNA. The table lists some 1,400,000 clones, roughly 96% of them singletons. There are 21 residues in the CDR3. Germline V gene data show CDR1 as SGHDN and CDR2 as FVKESK. V lost 4 bases and J lost 7; bases outside the gene matches: 24. Worth noting for this clone: The antigen is undetermined.

Sequenced input: naive CD4+ T cells sorted from blood. Subset denoted: CD45RA+ positively selected. This chain links TRBV14 with TRBJ2-1; TRBD2 aligns across 11 bases. This TCR came from a man aged 25 to 40 in good health. The CDR3 sequence is CASSRLTVSSGRLAPDNEQFF. The CDR3 DNA is TGTGCCAGCAGCCGCCTTACCGTTTCTAGCGGGAGGTTGGCTCCTGATAATGAGCAGTTCTTC.